The T cell receptor (beta chain) under discussion was sequenced for a study of glioma-infiltrating T cells after dendritic cell vaccination. Trimming removed 5 bases from V and 4 bases from J; junction bases left unmatched: 5. This CDR3 is 14 amino acids long. Germline lookup yields CDR1 SNHLY and CDR2 FYNNEI. Input was roughly 2.2 ug genomic DNA, or all available if less. The data were produced by immunoSEQ multiplex PCR, yet TCRdb's version contains in-frame clones alone and is incomplete. The table shows just under 100,000 clones, with approximately 80% occurring only once. In regard to this clone: The antigen remains undetermined.

General study results and limits: Complete blood and tumor specimen sets were limited to few patients.

Time point denoted: after dendritic cell vaccination, including at tumor progression/relapse. PBMC sampling occurred before vaccination, two weeks after the third dose, and at progression. This TCR was recovered from a human donor with glioblastoma. The V and J genes are TRBV2 and TRBJ1-2, with 9 positions matching TRBD1. Specimen: blood, collected after dendritic cell vaccination. The CDR3 region has the DNA TGTGCCAGCAGTCAGGGACAGGGTCCCTATGGCTACACCTTC. It translates to CASSQGQGPYGYTF.